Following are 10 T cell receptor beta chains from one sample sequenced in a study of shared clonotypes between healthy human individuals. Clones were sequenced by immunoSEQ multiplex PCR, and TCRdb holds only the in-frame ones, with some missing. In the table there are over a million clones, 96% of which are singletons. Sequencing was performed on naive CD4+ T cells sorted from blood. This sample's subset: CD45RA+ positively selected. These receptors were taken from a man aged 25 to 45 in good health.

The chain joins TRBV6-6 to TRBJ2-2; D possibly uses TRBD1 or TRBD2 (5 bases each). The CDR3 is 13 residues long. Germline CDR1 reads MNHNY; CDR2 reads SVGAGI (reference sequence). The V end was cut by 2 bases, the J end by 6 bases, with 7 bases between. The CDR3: CASSYGGAGELFF. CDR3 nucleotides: TGTGCCAGCAGTTACGGGGGAGCCGGGGAGCTGTTTTTT.

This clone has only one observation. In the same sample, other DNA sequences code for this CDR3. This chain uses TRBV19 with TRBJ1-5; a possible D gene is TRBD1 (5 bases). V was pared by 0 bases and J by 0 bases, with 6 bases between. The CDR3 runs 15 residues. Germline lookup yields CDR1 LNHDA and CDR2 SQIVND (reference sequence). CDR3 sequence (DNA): TGTGCCAGTAGTATAGATGGACATAGCAATCAGCCCCAGCATTTT. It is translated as CASSIDGHSNQPQHF.

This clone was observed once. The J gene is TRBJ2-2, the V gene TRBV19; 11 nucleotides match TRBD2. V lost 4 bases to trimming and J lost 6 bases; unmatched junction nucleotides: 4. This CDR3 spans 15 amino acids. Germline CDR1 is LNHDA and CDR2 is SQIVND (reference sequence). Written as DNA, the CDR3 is TGTGCCAGTAGTACACTAGCGGGAGACCCCGGGGAGCTGTTTTTT. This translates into CASSTLAGDPGELFF.

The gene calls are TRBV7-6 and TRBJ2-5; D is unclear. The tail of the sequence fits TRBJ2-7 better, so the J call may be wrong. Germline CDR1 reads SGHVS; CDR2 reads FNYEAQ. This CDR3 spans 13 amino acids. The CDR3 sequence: CASSGLHSYEQYF. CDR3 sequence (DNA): TGTGCCAGCAGCGGGCTACATTCCTACGAGCAGTACTTC.

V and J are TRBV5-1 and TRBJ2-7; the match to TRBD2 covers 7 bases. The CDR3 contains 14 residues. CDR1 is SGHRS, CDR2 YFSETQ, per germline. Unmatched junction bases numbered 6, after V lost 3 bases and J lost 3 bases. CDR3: CASSSTGTIYEQYF. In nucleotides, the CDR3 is TGCGCCAGCAGCTCAACCGGGACTATCTACGAGCAGTACTTC.

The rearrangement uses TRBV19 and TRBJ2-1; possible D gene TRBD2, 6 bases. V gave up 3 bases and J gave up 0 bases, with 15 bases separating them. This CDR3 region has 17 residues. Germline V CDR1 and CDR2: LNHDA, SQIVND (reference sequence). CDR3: CASSISPTGASYNEQFF. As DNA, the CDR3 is TGTGCCAGTAGTATCTCCCCAACGGGAGCCTCCTACAATGAGCAGTTCTTC.

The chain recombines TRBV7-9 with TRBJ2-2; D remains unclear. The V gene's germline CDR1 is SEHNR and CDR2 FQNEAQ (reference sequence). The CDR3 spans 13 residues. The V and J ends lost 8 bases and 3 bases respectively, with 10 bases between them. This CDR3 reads CASLVGYTGELFF. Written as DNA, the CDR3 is TGTGCCAGCCTTGTGGGGTACACCGGGGAGCTGTTTTTT.

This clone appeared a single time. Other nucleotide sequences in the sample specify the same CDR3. DNA for the CDR3: TGTGCCAGCAGTGAACGGGGAAATCAGCCCCAGCATTTT. This sequence encodes CASSERGNQPQHF. V and J are TRBV6-1 and TRBJ1-5, with no clear D. Trimming shortened V by 2 bases and J by 4 bases, and 6 bases separated the two germline ends. The CDR3 runs to 13 residues. The V gene's germline CDR1 is MNHNS and CDR2 SASEGT.

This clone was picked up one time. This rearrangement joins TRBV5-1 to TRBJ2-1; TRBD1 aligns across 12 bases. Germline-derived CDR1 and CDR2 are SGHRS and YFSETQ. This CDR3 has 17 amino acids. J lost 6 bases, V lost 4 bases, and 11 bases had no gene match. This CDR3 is CASSLVPGQGATNEQFF. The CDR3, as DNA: TGCGCCAGCAGCCTAGTCCCGGGACAGGGGGCGACCAATGAGCAGTTCTTC.

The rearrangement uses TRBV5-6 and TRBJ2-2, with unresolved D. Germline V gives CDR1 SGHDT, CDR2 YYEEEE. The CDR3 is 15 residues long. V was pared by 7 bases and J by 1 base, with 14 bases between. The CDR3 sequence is CASLAGFLNTGELFF. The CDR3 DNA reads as TGTGCCAGCCTTGCCGGGTTCCTGAACACCGGGGAGCTGTTTTTT.